The clone carrying this T cell receptor beta chain was recorded a few times. Its cognate antigen is unknown. Calling Graves' hyperthyroidism stable meant ophthalmopathy did not progress within 18 months. The study left out patients who had uncontrolled infection, other autoimmune disease, pregnancy or lactation. The sample originates from a study of T cells in Graves' hyperthyroidism and ophthalmopathy. Regarding the study as a whole: Patients with ophthalmopathy were separated from those with stable hyperthyroidism by a 13 V-J model.

Germline V gene data show CDR1 as LGHDT and CDR2 as YNNKEL (reference sequence). This CDR3 region has 15 residues. The V gene end was trimmed by 4 bases and the J gene end by 4 bases; junction bases not matched to a gene: 7. Authors of the study amplified TCR beta CDR3 regions from RNA transcripts. First-round RT-PCR of the TCR CDR3 relied on the HTBI primer set. TCRdb re-called the multiplex PCR reads with MiXCR, one entry per CDR3 protein. The sample includes approximately 600,000 distinct CDR3 sequences, 16% of them seen just once. The TCR sequence derives from a woman aged 30 to 39 with Graves' hyperthyroidism. Material: blood. V gene TRBV3-1 combines with J gene TRBJ2-1; 7 bases match TRBD2. In nucleotides, the CDR3 is TGTGCCAGCAGCCCTAGCGGAGAAGGTTACAATGAGCAGTTCTTC. This gives the protein CASSPSGEGYNEQFF.